The text below deals with one TCR beta chain. Its antigen is not known. This specimen belongs to a study of T cell responses to AZD1222 COVID-19 vaccine. Overall study results and limits: Spike-specific TCRs gained breadth and depth after people received two AZD1222 doses. Nearly half of spike-specific TCRs reportedly go after variant regions that carry no mutations.

This CDR3 has 13 residues. Germline assignment: CDR1 MNHEY and CDR2 SVGAGI. V shed 2 bases and J shed 6 bases, with 11 bases lying between them. Generated by immunoSEQ multiplex PCR, the TCRdb table keeps only in-frame clones and is missing some. Of more than 85,000 clones in the sample, about 95% were seen once. Sequenced here: peripheral blood, sampled 28 days after the second AZD1222 dose. The sequence was collected from an adult who received the AZD1222 COVID-19 vaccine. V and J are TRBV6-5 and TRBJ2-7; no reliable D call. CDR3 protein: CASSYKQFVEQYF. CDR3 nucleotide sequence: TGTGCCAGCAGTTACAAACAGTTCGTCGAGCAGTACTTC.